This T cell receptor beta chain was sequenced for a study of shared clonotypes between healthy human individuals. Study conclusions and caveats: Specimens sampled were limited to blood, with tissue repertoires likely differing.

The unsorted PBMC replicate PCRs were performed with about 300 ng DNA, tens of thousands of T cell genomes. Original methodology: As immunoSEQ supplied junction-only sequences (without quality scores), filtering differed. The repertoire was sequenced with immunoSEQ multiplex PCR; TCRdb's copy has only in-frame clones and lacks some. V and J calls and clone size are copied from that table; D and trimming were computed from the DNA. The table lists roughly 500,000 clones, roughly 80% of them singletons. Unsorted samples used approximately 99 million PBMCs for genomic DNA. With respect to this clone: Its antigen is undetermined.

The length of the CDR3 is 13 residues. CDR1 is SGHRS, CDR2 YFSETQ, per germline. Trimming shortened V by 5 bases and J by 1 base, and 8 bases separated the two germline ends. The chain employs TRBV5-1 and TRBJ2-3; possibly TRBD1 for D (5 bases). Sequences were obtained from PBMCs. This sequence originates from a woman aged 40-49 years in good health. Some clones in this sample may be carry-over from other donors' samples. This CDR3 is CASSGRGTDTQYF. In DNA form, the CDR3 reads TGCGCCAGCAGTGGCAGGGGCACAGATACGCAGTATTTT. Based on the CDR3 plus reference TRBV5-1 and TRBJ2-3, the full variable domain is KAGVTQTPRYLIKTRGQQVTLSCSPISGHRSVSWYQQTPGQGLQFLFEYFSETQRNKGNFPGRFSGRQFSNSRSEMNVSTLELGDSALYLCASSGRGTDTQYFGPGTRLTVL.